This TCR beta chain was sequenced in a study of blood T cell repertoires in COVID-19 (dated by TCRdb to the early 2020s). Notes on the research overall: The collaborator samples originated in the United States, Italy and Spain and spanned the acute and convalescent phases of COVID-19. The prospective study material was composed of cDNA or gDNA derived from T cells, B-cell-depleted T cells, or PBMCs. Deeply sampled blood TCRbeta repertoires from subjects exposed to, actively infected with, or recovered from COVID-19 were included in the dataset. The repertoires were made available in a free public database intended to serve as a resource for research on the immune response to SARS-CoV-2. Samples came from the ongoing ImmuneRACE study (first 160 participants) plus 1,254 subjects from 6 global collaborators. Nearly every sample came with metadata listing a de-identified subject ID, COVID-19 status, age in years and sex. Where available, HLA class I and class II types were taken from metadata supplied by the sample provider and were not determined by assay-based typing.

The immunoSEQ Assay, a bias-controlled multiplex PCR, was used to amplify TCRbeta CDR3 regions from genomic DNA. The paper's processing steps were these. Within the assay, amplification of reference gene primers was used to estimate how many nucleated cells each sample contained. Sequence reads were collapsed and filtered to measure the absolute abundance of every unique TCRbeta CDR3 rearrangement. For each sample, productive Simpson clonality was calculated as the square root of Simpson's diversity index across productive rearrangements. Held by TCRdb, this immuneACCESS table contains in-frame sequences only and omits some clones. Under half of the omission traces to an unresolved V gene where checked; the cause of the rest is unknown. V and J calls and clone size are given by that table; D and trimming were obtained from the DNA. Present in this sample are 18,000 or so clones, 65% to 85% of which were seen just once. Clones ranked in the top ten supply more than 11% of the sample.

Spanning cysteine to phenylalanine, the CDR3 consists of 16 amino acids. Of the read, only the CDR3 DNA is kept; its 48 bases are in frame from base 1. Per the germline V gene, KGHSH is the CDR1 and LQKENI is the CDR2. V loses 3 bases at its end and J loses 2 bases; junction bases beyond the gene matches: 10. The full study reports these points: The amount of clinical and demographic metadata varied by source and participant and was provided uncurated.

Each collaborating institution followed its own protocols to collect whole blood in K2EDTA tubes. Collaborator samples were shipped for TCRbeta analysis as frozen whole blood, isolated PBMCs, or DNA extracted from either sample type. Notes on this clone: It lacks a known antigen. Qualities for individual bases were not recorded, and no much larger clone is one base off.

The chain joins TRBV18 to TRBJ2-7, and 7 bases in between align with TRBD1. The sequencing input was peripheral blood. The TCR sequence derives from a man aged 35-49 years with active or convalescent COVID-19. The nucleotide sequence is given as TGTGCCAGCTCACCTTTCCAGGGGGACCCTACCTACGAGCAGTACTTC. Its protein product is CASSPFQGDPTYEQYF.